The 9 T cell receptor beta chains given below trace back to one sample, sequenced in a study of T cell repertoires in cytomegalovirus infection. Which antigens these TCRs recognize remains unknown. TCRdb reanalysed the reads using MiXCR and keeps one entry per CDR3 protein. The sample includes approximately 1,000,000 distinct CDR3 sequences, about a third of them seen just once. The input for sequencing was cultured CD8+ T cells from PBMCs, taken from culture after CMV antigen stimulation. These receptors were taken from a human donor in good health (CMV status not recorded). Some clones in this sample may be carry-over from other donors' samples.

In this sample, this clonotype turned up a few times. The chain uses TRBV19 and TRBJ1-2; maybe TRBD1 (6 bases). Trimming removed 2 bases at V and 4 bases at J, with 11 bases between. The CDR3 length is 14 residues. The germline gives CDR1 LNHDA, CDR2 SQIVND (reference sequence). Written as DNA, the CDR3 is TGTGCCAGTAGTATAAGGACAGCTCTCTATGGCTACACCTTC. This sequence encodes CASSIRTALYGYTF.

The V and J genes are TRBV19 and TRBJ1-1, with D tentatively TRBD1 (5 bases). The CDR3 covers 17 residues. V lost 8 bases, J lost 1 base, and 23 bases lay in between. Germline loops: CDR1 LNHDA, CDR2 SQIVND (reference sequence). The CDR3 loop reads CASSPSGAVRPNTEAFF. As DNA, the CDR3 is TGTGCCAGTTCGCCGAGCGGGGCCGTCAGACCGAACACTGAAGCTTTCTTT.

CDR3 in DNA: TGTGCCAGCAGCCTATCACCGGGACAGGGGTTAGCCGGGGAGCTGTTTTTT. This codes for CASSLSPGQGLAGELFF. The chain combines TRBV27 with TRBJ2-2; the match to TRBD1 covers 10 bases. V lost 6 bases and J lost 6; bases outside the gene matches: 13. The CDR3 is made up of 17 amino acids. Germline-derived CDR1 and CDR2 are MNHEY and SMNVEV (reference sequence).

This clonotype was found many times. The V call is TRBV7-3, the J call TRBJ1-1, with TRBD1 matching over 8 bases. CDR3 size: 16 residues. Germline V gene sequence: CDR1 SGHTA, CDR2 FQGTGA. J gave up 1 base and V 2 bases, and 6 bases lay outside the gene matches. The CDR3 region has the DNA TGTGCCAGCAGCTTAGGACAGGGTATAAAGAACACTGAAGCTTTCTTT. Translated: CASSLGQGIKNTEAFF.

The chain has TRBV9 and TRBJ2-1; D is uncertain. The V end was cut by 7 bases, the J end by 2 bases, with 10 bases between. The CDR3 runs 13 residues. CDR1 SGDLS and CDR2 YYNGEE come from the germline V gene. CDR3 coding DNA: TGTGCCAGCGGCCTCTATGCCTACAATGAGCAGTTCTTC. The encoded protein is CASGLYAYNEQFF.

This chain links TRBV27 with TRBJ2-7, with TRBD2 as a possible D gene (6 bases). This CDR3 has 16 residues. Trimming cost V 3 bases and J 2 bases, with 17 bases left between them. CDR1 is MNHEY, CDR2 SMNVEV, per germline (reference sequence). CDR3 DNA: TGTGCCAGCAGTTTGGAAATCGGGACGGGAGCCTACGAGCAGTACTTC. Translating gives CASSLEIGTGAYEQYF.

This clonotype was detected ten times or more. J is TRBJ2-3 and V is TRBV7-6, with TRBD2 identical over 12 bases. V dropped 6 bases and J dropped 3; count of bases not matched to a gene: 4. Germline values: CDR1 SGHVS, CDR2 FNYEAQ. This CDR3 has 15 residues. DNA of the CDR3: TGTGCCAGCAGTCGGACTAGCGGGGTGACAGATACGCAGTATTTT. It codes for CASSRTSGVTDTQYF.

The chain has TRBV5-4 and TRBJ1-1; a possible D gene is TRBD1 (6 bases). Germline V CDR1 and CDR2: SGHNT, YYREEE (reference sequence). This CDR3 is 15 amino acids long. Deletions cut 4 bases from V and 1 base from J, with 14 bases between. Here the CDR3 reads CASSADDRSNTEAFF. CDR3 DNA sequence: TGTGCCAGCAGCGCAGACGACAGGTCGAACACTGAAGCTTTCTTT.

On this clonotype itself: A junction boundary mismatches the germline segment, possibly from a read error. The chain links TRBV12-3 or TRBV12-4 to TRBJ2-7; D gene uncertain. The CDR3 loop spans 12 amino acids. The CDR3 is CASSLTSSEQYF. Written as DNA, the CDR3 is TGTGCCAGCAGTTTAACCTCCTCCGAGCAGTACTTC.